Shown below are 9 T cell receptor beta chains from a single sample sequenced in a study of blood T cells in healthy people across ages. It was with a sample-barcoded 5' primer and a J-beta primer mix that a second PCR of roughly 6 to 12 cycles was run. MiXCR, run by TCRdb on the 5' RACE reads, gives a single entry per CDR3 protein. The repertoire holds approximately 1,000,000 distinct CDR3 sequences, 35% to 50% seen once, with approximately 17% in the top ten. Sequencing used blood. The receptors derive from a woman aged 60-75 years in good health.

The gene calls are TRBV6-2 or TRBV6-3 and TRBJ2-7; 8 bases are shared with TRBD1. With 6 bases clipped from V and 3 bases from J, the junction kept 10 bases outside the gene matches. Germline CDR1 reads MNHEY; CDR2 reads SVGEGT. CDR3 size: 15 residues. CDR3 region: CASRPQGARGYEQYF. DNA for the CDR3: TGTGCCAGCAGACCCCAGGGGGCGAGGGGCTACGAGCAGTACTTC.

This clonotype appeared a few times. The rearrangement joins TRBV6-5 to TRBJ2-3, with TRBD2 identical over 7 bases. The CDR3 covers 16 residues. Trimming cost V 5 bases and J 1 base; bases outside gene matches: 9. The germline V gene has CDR1 MNHEY and CDR2 SVGAGI. The CDR3 reads CASSRRAGLRTDTQYF. The CDR3 nucleotides are TGTGCCAGCAGTAGGAGAGCGGGATTGCGCACAGATACGCAGTATTTT.

The chain joins TRBV12-3 or TRBV12-4 to TRBJ1-5; D not resolved. Trimming took 6 bases from V and 3 from J, leaving 15 bases between them. The CDR3 has 15 amino acids. CDR3 DNA sequence: TGTGCCAGCAGACCTGACCGTCTGTTCAATCAGCCCCAGCATTTT. It specifies CASRPDRLFNQPQHF.

This chain joins TRBV27 and TRBJ2-4; TRBD1 matches at 8 bases. The J call may be faulty, since TRBJ2-7 better matches the DNA end. The CDR3 extends over 13 amino acids. Germline V gene data show CDR1 as MNHEY and CDR2 as SMNVEV (reference sequence). CDR3 DNA sequence: TGTGCCAGCAGCTCGACAGGGGTCCACGAGCAGTACTTC. Translation gives CASSSTGVHEQYF.

CDR3 sequence reads: CASSYRQRDGYYGYTF. The DNA for the CDR3 is TGTGCCAGCAGCTACCGCCAAAGGGACGGATACTATGGCTACACCTTC. The genes are TRBV7-2 and TRBJ1-2, with a weak D call TRBD1 (5 bases). Germline V CDR1 and CDR2: SGHTA, FQGNSA. V was trimmed by 4 bases and J by 3 bases, leaving 18 bases between them. CDR3 length: 16 residues. Looking up the rest from reference TRBV7-2 and TRBJ1-2 gives the full variable domain: GAGVSQSPSNKVTEKGKDVELRCDPISGHTALYWYRQSLGQGLEFLIYFQGNSAPDKSGLPSDRFSAERTGGSVSTLTIQRTQQEDSAVYLCASSYRQRDGYYGYTFGSGTRLTVV.

This clonotype came up a few times. The chain employs TRBV7-8 and TRBJ1-2, with 8 bases fitting TRBD1. V lost 5 bases to trimming and J lost 1 base; unmatched junction nucleotides: 12. CDR1 and CDR2 (germline): SGHVS, FQNEAQ. The CDR3 length is 17 residues. CDR3 protein: CASSRSGQASNNYGYTF. CDR3 DNA: TGTGCCAGCAGCCGTTCGGGACAGGCATCAAATAACTATGGCTACACCTTC.

This clonotype has more than one count but fewer than ten. The chain carries TRBV9 and TRBJ2-5; tentatively, D is TRBD1 (6 bases). Trimming removed 3 bases at V and 4 bases at J, with 16 bases between. The CDR3 runs 15 residues. Per germline, CDR1 SGDLS and CDR2 YYNGEE. The CDR3 spells CASSAQQGWGETQYF. DNA of the CDR3: TGTGCCAGCAGCGCCCAACAGGGTTGGGGAGAGACCCAGTACTTC.

This chain links TRBV11-2 with TRBJ2-3; D uncertain. Trimming removed 1 base at V and 0 bases at J, with 11 bases between. CDR3 length: 16 residues. CDR1 is SGHAT and CDR2 is FQNNGV in the germline V gene. The DNA of the CDR3 is TGTGCCAGCAGCTTAGGTCAGCGTTCTAGCACAGATACGCAGTATTTT. Its protein is CASSLGQRSSTDTQYF.

The chain uses TRBV20-1 and TRBJ1-2; D might be TRBD1 (5 bases). Germline CDR1 is DFQATT and CDR2 is SNEGSKA (reference sequence). The CDR3 has 14 amino acids. Trimming took 3 bases from V and 4 from J, leaving 15 bases between them. DNA of the CDR3: TGCAGTGCTAGCCCAGGGAAGGCGGGCTATGGCTACACCTTC. Amino acid sequence: CSASPGKAGYGYTF.